What follows are 19 T cell receptor beta chains derived from one specimen sequenced in a study of blood T cells in healthy people across ages. Combining a sample-barcoded 5' primer with a J-beta primer mix, a second PCR ran for roughly 6 to 12 cycles. TCRdb reanalysed the 5' RACE reads using MiXCR and keeps one entry per CDR3 protein. The data show approximately 780,000 distinct CDR3 sequences, around 24% seen once. These data also formed part of another study, on T cells of mothers and their children.

What was sequenced was blood. The receptors come from a boy younger than 18 in good health.

The genes are TRBV11-2 and TRBJ2-7; possible D gene TRBD2, 5 bases. The V gene lost 1 base and the J gene lost 2 bases, with 12 bases spanning the gap. CDR1 is SGHAT and CDR2 is FQNNGV in the germline V gene. The CDR3 extends over 15 amino acids. CDR3 sequence: CASSLGISVAYEQYF. The CDR3 nucleotides are TGTGCCAGCAGCTTAGGTATTAGCGTTGCCTACGAGCAGTACTTC.

The V and J genes are TRBV29-1 and TRBJ2-7; D gene ambiguous. Per germline, CDR1 SQVTM and CDR2 ANQGSEA. V lost 4 bases and J 2 bases, leaving 12 bases between the germline ends. The CDR3 contains 13 residues. The CDR3 loop reads CSVAPRLAYEQYF. Here the CDR3 DNA reads TGCAGCGTTGCACCGAGACTCGCCTACGAGCAGTACTTC.

The chain combines TRBV6-6 with TRBJ2-4; D perhaps matches TRBD2 (6 bases). CDR1 MNHNY and CDR2 SVGAGI come from the germline V gene (reference sequence). The CDR3 is 13 residues long. CDR3 sequence (DNA): TGTGCTTTCGACGGGCGGGGAGGAAACATTCAGTACTTC. The encoded protein is CAFDGRGGNIQYF.

This clonotype was detected a few times. This chain links TRBV7-9 with TRBJ2-7, with D perhaps TRBD2 (5 bases). Germline V gene sequence: CDR1 SEHNR, CDR2 FQNEAQ (reference sequence). The CDR3 is 15 amino acids. The V and J ends lost 5 bases and 11 bases respectively, with 25 bases between them. As DNA, the CDR3 is TGTGCCAGCAGCCCCCCCGTGGGCGCGCTTGAGGGAAAGTACTTC. It encodes CASSPPVGALEGKYF. The full variable domain, rest sourced from reference TRBV7-9 and TRBJ2-7, is DTGVSQNPRHKITKRGQNVTFRCDPISEHNRLYWYRQTLGQGPEFLTYFQNEAQLEKSRLLSDRFSAERPKGSFSTLEIQRTEQGDSAMYLCASSPPVGALEGKYFGPGTRLTVT.

This clonotype was found a few times. In DNA form, the CDR3 reads TGTGCCAGCAGTTTAGGGACCGGGCCTGGCTACACCTTC. It encodes CASSLGTGPGYTF. The chain employs TRBV12-3 or TRBV12-4 and TRBJ1-2; D call uncertain. The ends were cut back, 1 base at V and 7 bases at J, with 10 bases in the middle. CDR3 size: 13 residues.

This chain links TRBV12-3 or TRBV12-4 with TRBJ2-5, with D perhaps matching TRBD1 or TRBD2 (6 bases each). Trimming cost V 5 bases and J 4 bases, with 11 bases left between them. CDR3 size: 13 residues. The CDR3 sequence is CASSRGVAETQYF. The CDR3 DNA sequence: TGTGCCAGCAGTAGGGGGGTAGCAGAGACCCAGTACTTC.

This clonotype was observed many times. The rearrangement joins TRBV9 to TRBJ2-5, with D possibly matching TRBD1 (6 bases). Trimming stripped 3 bases from V and 5 bases from J, with 17 bases between. CDR1 is SGDLS and CDR2 is YYNGEE in the germline V gene. This CDR3 has 15 residues. Written as DNA, the CDR3 is TGTGCCAGCAGCGCGAACGCAGGGGCCTGGGAGACCCAGTACTTC. Its translation: CASSANAGAWETQYF.

CDR3 loop: CAILPGQRKETQYF. The CDR3, as DNA: TGTGCCATTCTCCCGGGACAGCGAAAAGAGACCCAGTACTTC. The rearrangement uses TRBV19 and TRBJ2-7, with TRBD1 matching 7 bases. The J call is in doubt because the DNA end fits TRBJ2-5 better. The CDR3 is made up of 14 amino acids. The germline V gene has CDR1 LNHDA and CDR2 SQIVND (reference sequence).

The V and J genes are TRBV5-1 and TRBJ2-5, with 7 nucleotides matching TRBD2. The J call may be mistaken, given a closer DNA end match to TRBJ2-1. The V gene's germline CDR1 is SGHRS and CDR2 YFSETQ. CDR3 size: 14 residues. The CDR3 sequence: CASSPTPGGDEQFF. The CDR3 bases are TGCGCCAGCAGCCCAACCCCTGGGGGGGATGAGCAGTTCTTC.

Only a few counts were recorded for this clonotype. The rearrangement links TRBV3-1 to TRBJ2-7; 9 bases are shared with TRBD2. The germline gives CDR1 LGHDT, CDR2 YNNKEL (reference sequence). The CDR3 spans 16 residues. The V gene end was trimmed by 1 base and the J gene end by 2 bases; junction bases not matched to a gene: 6. CDR3 DNA: TGTGCCAGCAGCCAAGGGGGTAGCGGGGGACCCTACGAGCAGTACTTC. This codes for CASSQGGSGGPYEQYF.

This clonotype turned up a few times. The chain couples TRBV4-1 to TRBJ2-1, with 7 bases identical to TRBD1. Germline CDR1 MGHRA, CDR2 YSYEKL. J was trimmed by 4 bases and V by 4 bases; bases with no gene match: 4. The CDR3 is 14 residues long. The DNA for the CDR3 is TGCGCCAGCAGCCGAGGACAGGATTACAATGAGCAGTTCTTC. Its translation: CASSRGQDYNEQFF.

V and J are TRBV14 and TRBJ1-1; 10 nucleotides line up with TRBD1. The CDR3 is 14 residues long. Germline CDR1 and CDR2: SGHDN and FVKESK. V lost 2 bases, J lost 5 bases, and 2 bases stayed unmatched. The CDR3 nucleotides are TGTGCCAGCAGCCAATGGGACAGGGGAACTGAAGCTTTCTTT. Residues: CASSQWDRGTEAFF.

The gene calls are TRBV10-3 and TRBJ1-5, with D possibly matching TRBD1 (5 bases). Germline CDR1 and CDR2: ENHRY and SYGVKD. V lost 3 bases and J 1 base, leaving 10 bases between the germline ends. The CDR3 is 15 residues long. The CDR3 nucleotides are TGTGCCATCAGTGATCAGGGAAGGAGCAATCAGCCCCAGCATTTT. Encoded protein: CAISDQGRSNQPQHF.

The chain uses TRBV6-2 or TRBV6-3 and TRBJ2-5; D call uncertain. The ends were cut back, 2 bases at V and 5 bases at J, with 6 bases in the middle. The length of the CDR3 is 12 residues. Looked up from germline, CDR1 is MNHEY and CDR2 is SVGEGT. The CDR3 loop reads CASSYHGETQYF. As DNA, the CDR3 is TGTGCCAGCAGTTACCACGGGGAGACCCAGTACTTC.

This chain links TRBV5-1 with TRBJ2-5; no reliable D call. The germline V gene encodes CDR1 SGHRS and CDR2 YFSETQ. CDR3 length: 13 amino acids. V lost 1 base and J lost 5, with 9 bases in between. CDR3 region: CASSLTRRETQYF. The CDR3, as DNA: TGCGCCAGCAGCTTGACACGGCGGGAGACCCAGTACTTC.

This clonotype was picked up many times. In DNA form, the CDR3 reads TGTGCCAGCAGTCCCGGGGGGCCGGAGACCCAGTACTTC. Its protein is CASSPGGPETQYF. The chain has TRBV12-3 or TRBV12-4 and TRBJ2-5; perhaps TRBD2 as D (7 bases). With 5 bases removed from V and 5 bases from J, the gap between germline ends came to 12 bases. The CDR3 runs to 13 residues.

V gene TRBV6-1 combines with J gene TRBJ2-5, with 10 bases identical to TRBD2. Germline V gives CDR1 MNHNS, CDR2 SASEGT. V was clipped by 8 bases and J by 5 bases; unmatched bases: 20. The CDR3 runs 18 residues. DNA for the CDR3: TGTGCCAGCGGAAGTGATGGCGCAACTAGCGGGGTCAGGGAGACCCAGTACTTC. This gives the protein CASGSDGATSGVRETQYF.

This clonotype was counted between two and nine times. The CDR3 DNA follows: TGTGCCGCAAGTCGGGTCTACAATGAGCAGTTCTTC. Translating gives CAASRVYNEQFF. The chain has TRBV12-3 or TRBV12-4 and TRBJ2-5, with D uncertain. The end of the DNA aligns better with TRBJ2-1, so the J call may be wrong. The CDR3 runs 12 residues.

J is TRBJ2-7 and V is TRBV4-2; D may match TRBD1 or TRBD2 (5 bases each). CDR1 is LGHNA and CDR2 is YNFKEQ in the germline V gene. The V end lost 0 bases, the J end lost 1 base, and 10 bases lay between the germline ends. The CDR3 spans 15 residues. The CDR3 loop is CASSQERDGSYEQYF. CDR3 in DNA: TGTGCCAGCAGCCAAGAAAGGGACGGATCCTACGAGCAGTACTTC.